One TCR beta chain is described in this entry. Its antigen is currently unknown. The data derive from a study of human T cells and chemical hapten exposure. In the study overall: Patients, mostly women, had alopecia areata, alopecia totalis or alopecia universalis. Study results and caveats: Sensitizing with DPC caused no change in TCRs above 1 in 1000 frequency.

Individual cDNA molecules received unique molecular identifiers in the library. Per the original methods: Around 91,000 TCRs per sample was the median, with a range of roughly 23,224 to 750,000. A single record per CDR3 protein comes from TCRdb applying MiXCR to the RACE reads. These V and J calls derive from TCRdb rather than the authors' analysis. The sample contains about 170,000 distinct CDR3 sequences, about 27% of which appear only once. This CDR3 spans 11 amino acids. Trimming removed 8 bases at V and 5 bases at J, with 9 bases between. The germline V gene encodes CDR1 LNHNV and CDR2 YYDKDF (reference sequence). Time point given: patch test 3, about 24 weeks after DPC sensitization. Noted treatment: therapeutic diphenylcyclopropenone sensitization with weekly scalp DPC.

This material consisted of whole blood, taken in connection with sensitization to the hapten diphenylcyclopropenone (DPC). This receptor was identified in a young woman with alopecia areata. Some clones in this sample may be carry-over from other donors' samples. This rearrangement joins TRBV15 to TRBJ2-5, with D perhaps assigned TRBD1 or TRBD2 (5 bases each). CDR3 protein: CATRWGETQYF. The DNA of the CDR3 is TGTGCCACCCGCTGGGGGGAGACCCAGTACTTC.